The entry below describes one T cell receptor (beta chain). These data originate in a study of control samples from healthy donors and cancer patients. Germline CDR1 is MDHEN and CDR2 is SYDVKM. The ends were cut back, 6 bases at V and 0 bases at J, with 9 bases in the middle. The CDR3 is 13 amino acids. Clones were sequenced by immunoSEQ multiplex PCR, and TCRdb holds only the in-frame ones, with some missing. The sample carries about 160,000 clones, 70% to 90% recorded once. The gene calls are TRBV28 and TRBJ2-7; D unresolved. What was sequenced was blood. This TCR came from a young man in good health. The CDR3 region is CASRFDFSYEQYF. Written as DNA, the CDR3 is TGTGCCAGCAGATTCGATTTCTCCTACGAGCAGTACTTC.